Below are 3 T cell receptor beta chains sequenced from a single sample in a study of molecular identifiers for immune sequencing clone quantification. TCRdb fed the PCR reads into MiXCR, producing one record per CDR3 protein. The table shows 300,000 to 400,000 distinct CDR3 sequences, with 24% occurring only once. The specimen was naive CD8+ T cells from blood, with Jurkat cell RNA spiked in. Subset defined: FACS-sorted CD8+CD4-CCR7+CD45RA+ naive T cells. The receptor source for this set is a human donor in good health. Some libraries in this study had Jurkat cell RNA spiked in.

This clonotype was seen many times. This chain connects TRBV4-3 to TRBJ2-3, with 9 bases matching TRBD2. Per the germline V gene, CDR1 is LGHNA and CDR2 is YSLEER. There are 16 residues in the CDR3. V shed 4 bases and J 4 bases; nucleotides not matched to a gene: 9. CDR3 in amino acids: CASSRGRGRGSDTQYF. CDR3 nucleotide sequence: TGCGCCAGCAGCCGCGGGAGGGGCAGGGGCTCAGATACGCAGTATTTT.

This clonotype has just a few counts. V and J are TRBV5-1 and TRBJ2-5; D may be TRBD1 or TRBD2 (5 bases each). Germline CDR1 reads SGHRS; CDR2 reads YFSETQ. The CDR3 has 14 amino acids. Trimming took 4 bases from V and 4 from J, leaving 14 bases between them. The CDR3, as DNA: TGCGCCAGCAGCCCCCTTGGGGGACCAGAGACCCAGTACTTC. Translating gives CASSPLGGPETQYF.

This clonotype was seen ten or more times. The chain has TRBV5-6 and TRBJ2-1, with D maybe TRBD1 (5 bases). Trimming shortened V by 0 bases and J by 8 bases, and 12 bases separated the two germline ends. CDR3 size: 14 residues. Germline CDR1 and CDR2: SGHDT and YYEEEE. CDR3 region: CASSLGQTIYEQFF. CDR3 sequence (DNA): TGTGCCAGCAGCTTGGGACAGACCATCTATGAGCAGTTCTTC. The whole variable domain, remainder taken from reference TRBV5-6 and TRBJ2-1, is DAGVTQSPTHLIKTRGQQVTLRCSPKSGHDTVSWYQQALGQGPQFIFQYYEEEERQRGNFPDRFSGHQFPNYSSELNVNALLLGDSALYLCASSLGQTIYEQFFGPGTRLTVL.